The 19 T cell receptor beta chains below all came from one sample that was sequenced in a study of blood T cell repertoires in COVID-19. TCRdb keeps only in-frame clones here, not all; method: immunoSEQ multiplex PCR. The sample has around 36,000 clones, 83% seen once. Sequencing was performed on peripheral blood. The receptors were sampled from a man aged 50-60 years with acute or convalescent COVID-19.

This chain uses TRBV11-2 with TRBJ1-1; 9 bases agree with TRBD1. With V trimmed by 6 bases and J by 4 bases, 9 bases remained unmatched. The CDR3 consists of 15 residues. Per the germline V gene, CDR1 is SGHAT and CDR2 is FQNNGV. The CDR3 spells CASRTGTGKSTEAFF. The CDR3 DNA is TGTGCCAGCAGAACCGGGACAGGGAAGAGCACTGAAGCTTTCTTT.

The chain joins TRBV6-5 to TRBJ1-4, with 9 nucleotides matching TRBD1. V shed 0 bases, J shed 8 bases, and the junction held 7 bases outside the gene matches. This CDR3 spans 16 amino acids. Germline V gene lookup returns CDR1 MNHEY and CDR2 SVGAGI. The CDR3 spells CASSYSRGQGQEKLFF. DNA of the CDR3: TGTGCCAGCAGTTACTCGAGGGGACAGGGTCAGGAAAAACTGTTTTTT.

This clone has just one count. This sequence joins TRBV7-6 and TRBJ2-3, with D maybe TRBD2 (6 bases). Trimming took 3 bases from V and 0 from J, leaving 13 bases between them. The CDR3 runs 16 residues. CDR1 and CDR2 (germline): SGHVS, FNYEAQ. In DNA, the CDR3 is TGTGCCAGCAGCTTTCTAGCGAAACCTAGCACAGATACGCAGTATTTT. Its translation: CASSFLAKPSTDTQYF.

The CDR3 DNA is TGTGCCAGCAGCCAAGATTGGGACAGGGGGAGGGAGACCCAGTACTTC. This encodes CASSQDWDRGRETQYF. The V call is TRBV3-1 (or the pseudogene TRBV3-2), the J call TRBJ2-5; 11 bases align to TRBD1. Germline values: CDR1 LGHDT, CDR2 YNNKEL (reference sequence). The J segment lost 5 bases and the V segment lost 0 bases, leaving 5 bases of the junction unmatched. The CDR3 loop spans 16 amino acids.

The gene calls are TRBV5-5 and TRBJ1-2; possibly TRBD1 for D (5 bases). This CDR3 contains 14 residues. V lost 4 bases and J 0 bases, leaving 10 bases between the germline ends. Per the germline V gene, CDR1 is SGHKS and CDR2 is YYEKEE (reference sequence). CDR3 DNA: TGTGCCAGCAGCACCGGACAAGCTAACTATGGCTACACCTTC. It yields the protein CASSTGQANYGYTF.

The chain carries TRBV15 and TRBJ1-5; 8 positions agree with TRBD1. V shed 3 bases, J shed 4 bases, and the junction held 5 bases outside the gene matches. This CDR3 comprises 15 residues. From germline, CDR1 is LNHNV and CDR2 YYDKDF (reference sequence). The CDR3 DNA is TGTGCCACCAGCAGGGGACAGGTGGGGAATCAGCCCCAGCATTTT. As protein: CATSRGQVGNQPQHF.

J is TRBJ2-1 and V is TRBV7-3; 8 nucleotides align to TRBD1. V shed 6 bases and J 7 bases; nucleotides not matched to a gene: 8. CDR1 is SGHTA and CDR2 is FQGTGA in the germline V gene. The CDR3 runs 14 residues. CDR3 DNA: TGTGCCAGCAGTTTCCCGGACAGGGCGAATGAGCAGTTCTTC. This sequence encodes CASSFPDRANEQFF.

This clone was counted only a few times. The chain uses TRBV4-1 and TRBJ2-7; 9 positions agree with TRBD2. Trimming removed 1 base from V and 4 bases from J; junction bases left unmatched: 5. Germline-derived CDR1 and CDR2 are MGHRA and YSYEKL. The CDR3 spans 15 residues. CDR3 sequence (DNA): TGCGCCAGCAGCCAAGGACGGCGGGAGGGATACGAGCAGTACTTC. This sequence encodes CASSQGRREGYEQYF.

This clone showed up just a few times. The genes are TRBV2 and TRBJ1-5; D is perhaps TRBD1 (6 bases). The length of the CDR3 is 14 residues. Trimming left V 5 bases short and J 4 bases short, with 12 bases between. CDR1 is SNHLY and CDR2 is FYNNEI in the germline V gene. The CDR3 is CASSLDRRNQPQHF. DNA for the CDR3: TGTGCCAGCAGTCTGGACAGAAGGAATCAGCCCCAGCATTTT.

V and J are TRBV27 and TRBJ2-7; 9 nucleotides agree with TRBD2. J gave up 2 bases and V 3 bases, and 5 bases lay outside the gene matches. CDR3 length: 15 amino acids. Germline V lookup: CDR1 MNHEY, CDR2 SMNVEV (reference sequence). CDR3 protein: CASSFAGLAPYEQYF. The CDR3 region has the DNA TGTGCCAGCAGTTTTGCGGGACTAGCACCCTACGAGCAGTACTTC.

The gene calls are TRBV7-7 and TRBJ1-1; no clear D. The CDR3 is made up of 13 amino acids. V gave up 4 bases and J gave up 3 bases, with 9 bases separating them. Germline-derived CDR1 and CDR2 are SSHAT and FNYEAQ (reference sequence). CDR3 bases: TGTGCCAGCAGCTCCCAGTATGACACTGAAGCTTTCTTT. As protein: CASSSQYDTEAFF.

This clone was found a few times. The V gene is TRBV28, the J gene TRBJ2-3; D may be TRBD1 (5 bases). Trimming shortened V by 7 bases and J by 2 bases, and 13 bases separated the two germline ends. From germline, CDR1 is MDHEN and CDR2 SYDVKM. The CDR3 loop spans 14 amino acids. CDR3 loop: CASKRGMVTDTQYF. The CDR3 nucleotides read TGTGCCAGCAAAAGGGGAATGGTCACAGATACGCAGTATTTT.

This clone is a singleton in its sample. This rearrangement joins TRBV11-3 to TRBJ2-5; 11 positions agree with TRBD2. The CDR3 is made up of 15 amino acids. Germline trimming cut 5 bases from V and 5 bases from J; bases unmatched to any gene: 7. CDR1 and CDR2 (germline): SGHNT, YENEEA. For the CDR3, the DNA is TGTGCCAGCAGCCGGACTAGCGGGTACGCGGAGACCCAGTACTTC. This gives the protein CASSRTSGYAETQYF.

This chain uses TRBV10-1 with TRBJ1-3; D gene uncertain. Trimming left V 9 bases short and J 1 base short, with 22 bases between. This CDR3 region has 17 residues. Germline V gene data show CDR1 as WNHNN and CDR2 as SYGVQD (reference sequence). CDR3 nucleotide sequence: TGCGCCAGTAGAACAAGAAACCCCCGAGGATCTGGAAACACCATATATTTT. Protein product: CASRTRNPRGSGNTIYF.

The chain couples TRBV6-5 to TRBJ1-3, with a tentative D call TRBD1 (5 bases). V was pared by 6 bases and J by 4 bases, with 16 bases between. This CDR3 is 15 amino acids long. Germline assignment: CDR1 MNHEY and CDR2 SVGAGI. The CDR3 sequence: CASSETGEKGNTIYF. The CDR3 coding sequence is TGTGCCAGCAGCGAGACGGGGGAAAAAGGAAACACCATATATTTT.

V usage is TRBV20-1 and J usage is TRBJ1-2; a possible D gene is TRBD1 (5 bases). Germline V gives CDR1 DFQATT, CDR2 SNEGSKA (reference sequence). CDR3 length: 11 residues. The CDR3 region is CSGSTDYGYTF. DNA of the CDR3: TGCTCAGGGTCGACTGACTATGGCTACACCTTC.

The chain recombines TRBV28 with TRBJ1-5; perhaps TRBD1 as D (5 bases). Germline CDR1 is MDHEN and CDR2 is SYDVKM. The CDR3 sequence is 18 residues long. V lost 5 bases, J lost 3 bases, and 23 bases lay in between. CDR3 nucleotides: TGTGCCAGCAGTACGTTCTTCGGGGGGGACGGTTTCAATCAGCCCCAGCATTTT. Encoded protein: CASSTFFGGDGFNQPQHF.

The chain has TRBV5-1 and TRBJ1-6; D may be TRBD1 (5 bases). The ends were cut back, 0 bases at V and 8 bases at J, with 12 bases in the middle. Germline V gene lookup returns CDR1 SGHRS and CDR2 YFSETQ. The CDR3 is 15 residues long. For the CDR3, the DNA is TGCGCCAGCAGCTTGGAACCCAGGGAAGATTCACCCCTCCACTTT. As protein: CASSLEPREDSPLHF.

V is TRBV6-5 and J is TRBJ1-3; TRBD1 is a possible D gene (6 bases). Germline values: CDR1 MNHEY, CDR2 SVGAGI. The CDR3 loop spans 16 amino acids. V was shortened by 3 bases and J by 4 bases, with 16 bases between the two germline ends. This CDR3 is CASSYSTGPAGNTIYF. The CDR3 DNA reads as TGTGCCAGCAGTTATTCGACAGGTCCGGCGGGAAACACCATATATTTT.